The entry that follows covers one TCR beta chain sequence. The data were obtained in a study of blood T cell repertoires in COVID-19. For the study at large: Material from acute and convalescent COVID-19 was sourced from the United States, Italy and Spain. T cells, B-cell-depleted T cells, or PBMCs supplied cDNA or gDNA.

The length of the CDR3 is 13 residues. Germline V gene sequence: CDR1 SGHNT, CDR2 YENEEA. Trimming took 8 bases from V and 5 from J; bases not matched to a gene: 6. Sequenced by immunoSEQ multiplex PCR; TCRdb stores in-frame clones only, minus some. Found here are 200,000 to 250,000 clones, about nine tenths of them singletons; the top ten hold around a tenth. The sequence was collected from a man aged 18 to 29 with acute COVID-19. Source material: PBMCs or T cells enriched from blood (not recorded which). This rearrangement joins TRBV11-3 to TRBJ2-5, with 9 bases matching TRBD1. The CDR3 nucleotides read TGTGCCAGCCGGAACAGGGGGCCCGAGACCCAGTACTTC. Its protein is CASRNRGPETQYF.